This T cell receptor (beta chain) comes out of a study of PD-1 blockade in classical Hodgkin lymphoma. For the study at large: Patients were given intravenous nivolumab, 3 mg/kg, every 2 weeks.

Relapse after autologous stem cell transplantation occurred in every patient, and brentuximab vedotin exposure varied. Study results and caveats: Prior to therapy, complete responders displayed diversity much like that of newly diagnosed patients. A reduction in baseline TCR diversity was reportedly seen in newly diagnosed patients relative to healthy donors. CD4+ TCR diversity, unlike CD8+, rose significantly by C4D1.

Profiled with immunoSEQ multiplex PCR; TCRdb holds only in-frame clones, not every one. The profile shows 41,000 or so clones, 76% of them singletons. With 1 base removed from V and 1 base from J, the gap between germline ends came to 10 bases. This CDR3 comprises 15 residues. Germline V gives CDR1 KGHSH, CDR2 LQKENI. This clone was seen more than once but under ten times. Its target is unknown. This rearrangement joins TRBV18 to TRBJ1-1; D uncertain. This material consisted of peripheral blood mononuclear cells (PBMCs), taken at baseline. The receptor's source is a human donor with classical Hodgkin lymphoma. The CDR3 region is CASSPRGGKNTEAFF. As DNA, the CDR3 is TGTGCCAGCTCACCACGGGGAGGGAAGAACACTGAAGCTTTCTTT.